This TCR beta chain was profiled in a study of a mutant IDH1 vaccine in newly diagnosed glioma. In regard to this clone: The target antigen is unknown.

Germline CDR1 reads LNHDA; CDR2 reads SQIVND (reference sequence). The V gene end was trimmed by 5 bases and the J gene end by 6 bases; junction bases not matched to a gene: 12. The CDR3 loop spans 17 amino acids. The repertoire was sequenced with immunoSEQ multiplex PCR; TCRdb's copy has only in-frame clones and lacks some. The sample yields some 54,000 clones, around 90% seen once. As to time point: week 11, during vaccination. Every single dose of the vaccine, 300 ug of mutant IDH1 20-mer peptide, came with topical imiquimod. V and J are TRBV19 and TRBJ2-7; 14 bases match TRBD2. The sequence was obtained from a man aged 45-65 years with glioma. The sample in question was PBMCs, obtained from a glioma patient whose treatment included an IDH1 peptide vaccine. For the CDR3, the DNA is TGTGCCAGTAGTTCGAAGACTAGCGGGGGGGCAGACGTCGAGCAGTACTTC. It yields the protein CASSSKTSGGADVEQYF. The variable domain in full, completed from reference TRBV19 and TRBJ2-7, reads DGGITQSPKYLFRKEGQNVTLSCEQNLNHDAMYWYRQDPGQGLRLIYYSQIVNDFQKGDIAEGYSVSREKKESFPLTVTSAQKNPTAFYLCASSSKTSGGADVEQYFGPGTRLTVT.